The 26 T cell receptor beta chains below were found in one sample sequenced in a study of cytomegalovirus exposure and HLA in healthy donors (dated by TCRdb to 2017 to 2019). The receptor library was made with the immunoSEQ multiplex PCR assay. For the multiplex PCR, a mixture combining 60 forward primers for TCR Vbeta segments and 13 reverse primers for TCR Jbeta segments was used. The table comes from immuneACCESS by way of TCRdb, which keeps in-frame sequences with V and J called. Part of the clones is missing from these tables; in studies checked, under half for an unresolved V gene and the rest for unknown reasons. For this sample there are about 260,000 clones; approximately 84% appear just once. 1.5% to 2.5% of the sample belongs to the ten largest clones. Sequencing was performed on PBMCs. These TCRs come from a woman between 40 and 50 years old in good health and CMV-seropositive.

This clone has only a few counts. The V and J genes are TRBV30 and TRBJ2-3; D not certain. V gave up 2 bases and J gave up 2 bases, with 14 bases separating them. The germline CDR1 and CDR2 sequences are GTSNPN and SVGIG (reference sequence). This CDR3 region has 15 residues. CDR3 sequence: CAWSPPETFTDTQYF. Here the CDR3 DNA reads TGTGCCTGGAGTCCACCGGAGACTTTCACAGATACGCAGTATTTT.

This clone was picked up a small number of times. The chain has TRBV9 and TRBJ1-4; the D gene is possibly TRBD1 (5 bases). CDR1 and CDR2 (germline): SGDLS, YYNGEE. CDR3 size: 14 residues. V lost 5 bases, J lost 8 bases, and 16 bases lay in between. DNA of the CDR3: TGTGCCAGCAGGGGGGACGGACTAGGAGAAAAACTGTTTTTT. Protein: CASRGDGLGEKLFF.

The chain employs TRBV9 and TRBJ1-1; 8 bases are a match to TRBD1. Germline V lookup: CDR1 SGDLS, CDR2 YYNGEE. CDR3 size: 15 residues. V lost 4 bases, J lost 5 bases, and 10 bases stayed unmatched. For the CDR3, the DNA is TGTGCCAGCAGCCCCGCCCCAGGGGGCGAAACTGAAGCTTTCTTT. It codes for CASSPAPGGETEAFF.

The rearrangement joins TRBV9 to TRBJ2-3; no reliable D call. With 3 bases removed from V and 2 bases from J, the gap between germline ends came to 4 bases. This CDR3 is 12 amino acids long. CDR1 SGDLS and CDR2 YYNGEE come from the germline V gene. CDR3 amino acids: CASSGYTDTQYF. Written as DNA, the CDR3 is TGTGCCAGCAGCGGCTACACAGATACGCAGTATTTT.

The chain recombines TRBV6-6 with TRBJ2-7, with 13 positions matching TRBD2. The CDR3 is 16 residues long. V trimming: 7 bases; J trimming: 2 bases; junction bases outside the gene matches: 8. Germline values: CDR1 MNHNY, CDR2 SVGAGI (reference sequence). CDR3 sequence (DNA): TGTGCCAGCACCGGGGGACTAGCGGGACTACCCTACGAGCAGTACTTC. Translation gives CASTGGLAGLPYEQYF.

The count of this clone is one. The chain has TRBV30 and TRBJ2-1, with 8 nucleotides matching TRBD2. Per germline, CDR1 GTSNPN and CDR2 SVGIG (reference sequence). The CDR3 loop spans 16 amino acids. V shed 1 base and J 4 bases; nucleotides not matched to a gene: 9. CDR3 region: CAWSGDGGRFYNEQFF. CDR3 nucleotide sequence: TGTGCCTGGAGTGGTGACGGCGGGAGGTTTTACAATGAGCAGTTCTTC. The full variable domain, its missing parts supplied by reference TRBV30 and TRBJ2-1, is SQTIHQWPATLVQPVGSPLSLECTVEGTSNPNLYWYRQAAGRGLQLLFYSVGIGQISSEVPQNLSASRPQDRQFILSSKKLLLSDSGFYLCAWSGDGGRFYNEQFFGPGTRLTVL.

The DNA of the CDR3 is TGTGCCAGCAGTTACTCGGGAGGGAGGGCCGATGAGCAGTTCTTC. It encodes CASSYSGGRADEQFF. The chain combines TRBV6-6 with TRBJ2-1; 7 bases match TRBD2. From germline, CDR1 is MNHNY and CDR2 SVGAGI (reference sequence). V was pared by 0 bases and J by 8 bases, with 7 bases of the junction left unmatched. The CDR3 totals 15 residues.

V and J are TRBV9 and TRBJ2-5; D perhaps matches TRBD2 (5 bases). The CDR3 has 16 amino acids. The germline V gene encodes CDR1 SGDLS and CDR2 YYNGEE. Trimming left V 0 bases short and J 2 bases short, with 14 bases between. CDR3 coding DNA: TGTGCCAGCAGCGTAGGGGCGGGCCGGATACAAGAGACCCAGTACTTC. Translation: CASSVGAGRIQETQYF.

This clone was seen a few times. This chain uses TRBV15 with TRBJ1-5; D remains ambiguous. CDR3 length: 17 residues. Looked up from germline, CDR1 is LNHNV and CDR2 is YYDKDF (reference sequence). V lost 0 bases and J 0 bases, leaving 12 bases between the germline ends. CDR3 residues: CATSRDGSGYSNQPQHF. The CDR3 region has the DNA TGTGCCACCAGCAGAGATGGTTCGGGATATAGCAATCAGCCCCAGCATTTT.

The chain combines TRBV5-6 with TRBJ2-7; D is undetermined. This CDR3 contains 15 residues. Between the trimmed V and J ends, which lost 1 base and 6 bases, there was a span of 17 bases. The germline CDR1 and CDR2 sequences are SGHDT and YYEEEE. CDR3 in DNA: TGTGCCAGCAGCTTGCGTCGCGACTTGTTTTTCGAGCAGTACTTC. Its protein product is CASSLRRDLFFEQYF.

The sample holds a few counts of this clone. CDR3 nucleotide sequence: TGCGCCAGCACAGGTTTCCCTGGTGGAAACACCATATATTTT. This translates into CASTGFPGGNTIYF. The chain is built from TRBV4-3 and TRBJ1-3; D ambiguous. In germline, CDR1 is LGHNA, CDR2 YSLEER. The CDR3 totals 14 residues. V lost 7 bases, J lost 3 bases, and 13 bases lay in between.

V and J are TRBV7-9 and TRBJ1-1; D is possibly TRBD1 (5 bases). V was cut by 3 bases and J by 0 bases, with 11 bases left in between. The CDR3 totals 15 residues. The germline CDR1 and CDR2 sequences are SEHNR and FQNEAQ (reference sequence). CDR3 DNA sequence: TGTGCCAGCAGCTTCACTTCAGGGATGAACACTGAAGCTTTCTTT. Translated: CASSFTSGMNTEAFF.

In this sample, this clone turned up a few times. The V gene is TRBV5-1, the J gene TRBJ1-2; 8 bases match TRBD1. Germline V gene sequence: CDR1 SGHRS, CDR2 YFSETQ. The CDR3 consists of 15 residues. Losses at the gene ends were 0 bases for V and 10 bases for J; bases not matched to a gene: 11. CDR3 residues: CASSLAHGQGDVYTF. The CDR3 nucleotides read TGCGCCAGCAGCTTGGCACACGGACAGGGTGATGTCTACACCTTC.

V and J are TRBV6-1 and TRBJ2-6; 9 bases line up with TRBD1. This CDR3 is built from 18 residues. The junction had 7 bases not matched to a gene; V was cut back by 4 bases and J by 0 bases. Germline V gene data show CDR1 as MNHNS and CDR2 as SASEGT. The CDR3 region has the DNA TGTGCCAGCAGTGGCCGGGACAGGGTTAACTCTGGGGCCAACGTCCTGACTTTC. It yields the protein CASSGRDRVNSGANVLTF.

Regarding this clone: Compared with germline, one end of the junction differs, possibly owing to a read error. The chain employs TRBV29-1 and TRBJ2-5; D is unresolved. The CDR3 contains 12 residues. CDR1 is SQVTM and CDR2 is ANQGSEA in the germline V gene. As DNA, the CDR3 is TGCAGCGTTGATCTGGGCCAAGGGACCCAGTACTTC. Amino acid sequence: CSVDLGQGTQYF.

The chain joins TRBV7-9 to TRBJ2-7; a possible D gene is TRBD2 (5 bases). The V and J ends lost 0 bases and 3 bases respectively, with 9 bases between them. Per germline, CDR1 SEHNR and CDR2 FQNEAQ (reference sequence). This CDR3 spans 14 amino acids. The CDR3 spells CASSLALAGYEQYF. CDR3 nucleotides: TGTGCCAGCAGCTTAGCGCTAGCAGGCTACGAGCAGTACTTC.

V gene TRBV10-3 combines with J gene TRBJ2-5, with 7 bases that match TRBD2. Germline V gene sequence: CDR1 ENHRY, CDR2 SYGVKD. CDR3 size: 13 residues. The junction had 3 bases not matched to a gene; V was cut back by 6 bases and J by 2 bases. For the CDR3, the DNA is TGTGCCATCAGCTGGGGAGGGCAAGAGACCCAGTACTTC. Amino acid sequence: CAISWGGQETQYF.

This chain connects TRBV13 to TRBJ1-3, with a tentative D call TRBD1 (5 bases). CDR3 size: 16 residues. CDR1 and CDR2 (germline): PRHDT, FYEKMQ (reference sequence). V lost 5 bases and J lost 8, with 22 bases in between. CDR3 loop: CASSQRTSSGGDTIYF. The CDR3 DNA reads as TGTGCCAGCAGCCAAAGGACGTCCTCGGGGGGAGACACCATATATTTT.

The table lists this clone with a few counts. The chain uses TRBV25-1 and TRBJ1-1, with D perhaps TRBD1 (5 bases). The CDR3 runs to 13 residues. Germline V gene sequence: CDR1 MGHDK, CDR2 SYGVNS. V gave up 6 bases and J gave up 6 bases, with 14 bases separating them. Written as DNA, the CDR3 is TGTGCCAGCAGCGTTGGGGGGAAAGCTGAAGCTTTCTTT. Translating gives CASSVGGKAEAFF.

The chain recombines TRBV25-1 with TRBJ1-4, with TRBD1 matching 9 bases. J gave up 5 bases and V 0 bases, and 7 bases lay outside the gene matches. The length of the CDR3 is 17 residues. Germline assignment: CDR1 MGHDK and CDR2 SYGVNS. The CDR3 is CASSEYFVDRGNEKLFF. In nucleotides, the CDR3 is TGTGCCAGCAGTGAATATTTCGTAGACAGGGGGAATGAAAAACTGTTTTTT.

The chain carries TRBV5-5 and TRBJ2-7, with 10 bases identical to TRBD1. Germline assignment: CDR1 SGHKS and CDR2 YYEKEE (reference sequence). This CDR3 contains 17 residues. The trim removed 2 bases at V and 5 bases at J, leaving 13 bases unmatched. The CDR3 coding sequence is TGTGCCAGCAGCTTAGTAGTCGACAGGGGGCTAAGGAACGAGCAGTACTTC. It translates to CASSLVVDRGLRNEQYF.

This chain connects TRBV19 to TRBJ1-1; weak D call: TRBD1 (6 bases). This CDR3 region has 15 residues. The V gene's germline CDR1 is LNHDA and CDR2 SQIVND (reference sequence). V was cut by 3 bases and J by 6 bases, with 17 bases left in between. The CDR3 sequence is CASSILNIRGPEAFF. The CDR3 coding sequence is TGTGCCAGTAGTATCCTTAACATCAGGGGACCTGAAGCTTTCTTT.

The chain carries TRBV7-2 and TRBJ2-7; 7 bases line up with TRBD2. Germline loops: CDR1 SGHTA, CDR2 FQGNSA. Trimming removed 1 base from V and 2 bases from J; junction bases left unmatched: 2. The CDR3 contains 14 residues. The CDR3 DNA reads TGTGCCAGCAGCTTAGGACTAGCTACCTACGAGCAGTACTTC. Its translation is CASSLGLATYEQYF.

The chain joins TRBV25-1 to TRBJ2-5; 8 nucleotides line up with TRBD2. The DNA end lines up better with TRBJ2-7; the J call may be wrong. CDR1 and CDR2 (germline): MGHDK, SYGVNS. The CDR3 has 14 amino acids. CDR3 sequence reads: CASSPGTRNYEQYF. The CDR3 bases are TGTGCCAGCAGCCCTGGGACTAGAAACTACGAGCAGTACTTC.

The chain joins TRBV5-1 to TRBJ1-3; perhaps TRBD1 as D (6 bases). The ends were cut back, 0 bases at V and 4 bases at J, with 11 bases in the middle. The CDR3 totals 15 residues. The germline V gene has CDR1 SGHRS and CDR2 YFSETQ. CDR3 in DNA: TGCGCCAGCAGCTTGGAGGCAGGGGACGGAAACACCATATATTTT. This translates into CASSLEAGDGNTIYF.

For the CDR3, the DNA is TGCAGCGTTGAGGCGGTTTTAAACACTGAAGCTTTCTTT. This sequence encodes CSVEAVLNTEAFF. The chain joins TRBV29-1 to TRBJ1-1, with D uncertain. Germline CDR1 reads SQVTM; CDR2 reads ANQGSEA. Trimming stripped 3 bases from V and 2 bases from J, with 10 bases between. CDR3 length: 13 amino acids.